Listed below are T cell receptor beta chains from one sample, sequenced in a study of PD-L1 blockade in urothelial cancer. Data came from immunoSEQ multiplex PCR; TCRdb stores just in-frame clones and leaves some out. The profile shows about 95,000 clones, around nine tenths of them singletons. Specimen: PBMCs, collected around atezolizumab (anti-PD-L1) treatment. These receptors originate from a man in his sixties with urothelial cancer. The CDR3 runs from the conserved cysteine through the conserved F or W. The order of the fields is V gene, J gene, clone size, D gene, CDR3 protein, CDR3 DNA. A D gene is named only where the DNA matches it firmly. Expanded clones are given a class, and other clones once, few, many or no size at all.

TRBV18	TRBJ1-1	-	-	CASSPSSPSNTEAFF	TGTGCCAGCTCACCAAGTAGTCCTTCGAACACTGAAGCTTTCTTT
TRBV29-1	TRBJ2-1	-	TRBD2	CSAGLAGSYNEQFF	TGCAGCGCAGGACTAGCGGGCTCCTACAATGAGCAGTTCTTC
TRBV10-1	TRBJ1-1	-	TRBD1	CASSDSPRTGNTEAFF	TGCGCCAGCAGTGACTCCCCAAGGACAGGGAACACTGAAGCTTTCTTT
TRBV28	TRBJ1-2	-	-	CASNAGRSGYTF	TGTGCCAGCAATGCGGGGCGGTCTGGCTACACCTTC
TRBV18	TRBJ2-1	-	TRBD1	CASSPGTGREEQFF	TGTGCCAGCTCACCAGGGACAGGGAGGGAAGAGCAGTTCTTC
TRBV7-6	TRBJ2-3	-	TRBD2	CASSPRLAATDTQYF	TGTGCCAGCAGCCCACGCCTAGCGGCTACAGATACGCAGTATTTT
TRBV10-3	TRBJ2-1	-	TRBD2	CATASGSVNEQFF	TGTGCCACGGCTAGCGGGAGCGTTAATGAGCAGTTCTTC
TRBV7-2	TRBJ1-3	-	-	CASSPGIGNTIYF	TGTGCCAGCAGTCCGGGGATTGGAAACACCATATATTTT
TRBV5-1	TRBJ2-2	-	-	CASSLAPTGNTGELFF	TGCGCCAGCAGCTTGGCCCCCACAGGGAACACCGGGGAGCTGTTTTTT
TRBV2	TRBJ2-2	-	-	CASSESSTGELFF	TGTGCCAGCAGTGAGAGTTCCACCGGGGAGCTGTTTTTT
TRBV6-6	TRBJ2-7	-	-	CASRTQGEQYF	TGTGCCAGCAGAACTCAGGGGGAGCAGTACTTC
TRBV19	TRBJ1-3	-	-	CASSRRGAVSGNTIYF	TGTGCCAGTAGTCGCCGGGGGGCAGTCTCTGGAAACACCATATATTTT
TRBV7-6	TRBJ2-2	-	TRBD2	CASSLLTSGNGELFF	TGTGCCAGCAGCCTGCTGACTAGCGGGAACGGGGAGCTGTTTTTT
TRBV11-3	TRBJ1-1	-	TRBD1	CASSGGTGENTEAFF	TGTGCCAGCAGCGGGGGGACAGGGGAGAACACTGAAGCTTTCTTT
TRBV5-1	TRBJ2-7	-	TRBD1	CASSLDGTGSTPYEQYF	TGCGCCAGCAGCTTGGATGGGACAGGGTCGACTCCCTACGAGCAGTACTTC
TRBV5-1	TRBJ1-6	-	-	CASSLVPGVNSPLHF	TGCGCCAGCAGCTTGGTCCCAGGGGTTAATTCACCCCTCCACTTT
TRBV5-4	TRBJ2-3	-	-	CASSSGLPRDTQYF	TGTGCCAGCAGCTCCGGACTACCCCGGGATACGCAGTATTTT
TRBV6-5	TRBJ1-1	once	-	CASSSPAGGVEAFF	TGTGCCAGCAGTTCTCCCGCCGGGGGTGTTGAAGCTTTCTTT
TRBV5-1	TRBJ2-3	-	TRBD2	CASSLVLAGGRSTDTQYF	TGCGCCAGCAGCTTGGTGCTAGCGGGGGGACGAAGCACAGATACGCAGTATTTT
TRBV19	TRBJ2-6	-	-	CASSMGAGANVLTF	TGTGCCAGTAGTATGGGGGCCGGGGCCAACGTCCTGACTTTC
TRBV2	TRBJ1-4	-	-	CASSEARTGFHWLFF	TGTGCCAGCAGTGAAGCCCGGACTGGATTCCACTGGTTGTTTTTT
TRBV18	TRBJ2-1	once	-	CASSRGPDREQFF	TGTGCCAGCTCGCGGGGGCCAGATAGGGAGCAGTTCTTC
TRBV19	TRBJ2-7	-	TRBD1	CASSVQGADEQYF	TGTGCCAGTAGTGTCCAGGGGGCGGACGAGCAGTACTTC
TRBV6-5	TRBJ2-2	once	-	CASSPYSGELFF	TGTGCCAGCAGCCCGTACTCCGGGGAGCTGTTTTTT
TRBV5-1	TRBJ1-3	-	-	CASSLMTASGNTIYF	TGCGCCAGCAGCTTGATGACTGCCTCTGGAAACACCATATATTTT
TRBV5-4	TRBJ2-7	-	-	CASSEGSALSYEQYF	TGTGCCAGCAGCGAGGGTTCCGCCCTCTCCTACGAGCAGTACTTC
TRBV29-1	TRBJ1-2	-	TRBD1	CSVDASGGRDYGYTF	TGCAGCGTTGACGCCTCAGGGGGAAGGGACTATGGCTACACCTTC
TRBV5-8	TRBJ2-3	-	TRBD2	CASSLAGLAGTDTQYF	TGTGCCAGCAGCTTGGCCGGGCTAGCGGGGACAGATACGCAGTATTTT
TRBV6-5	TRBJ2-7	-	-	CASSYSKSGGYEQYF	TGTGCCAGCAGTTACTCGAAGTCAGGAGGCTACGAGCAGTACTTC
TRBV5-4	TRBJ2-5	few	TRBD1	CASSSQQGQETQYF	TGTGCCAGCAGCTCCCAACAGGGGCAAGAGACCCAGTACTTC
TRBV5-1	TRBJ2-2	-	-	CASSLYGTNTGELFF	TGCGCCAGCAGCTTGTACGGGACGAACACCGGGGAGCTGTTTTTT
TRBV11-2	TRBJ2-1	-	-	CASSFTLDSSSYNEQFF	TGTGCCAGCAGCTTCACTCTGGACAGTAGCTCCTACAATGAGCAGTTCTTC
TRBV7-3	TRBJ2-7	-	-	CAGGAQPYEQYF	TGTGCCGGGGGGGCGCAGCCCTACGAGCAGTACTTC
TRBV10-3	TRBJ1-6	-	TRBD1	CAVSLDRGNSPLHF	TGTGCCGTCTCGCTAGACAGGGGTAATTCACCCCTCCACTTT
TRBV15	TRBJ1-2	-	-	CATQGIISHGYTF	TGTGCCACCCAGGGGATAATCTCCCATGGCTACACCTTC
TRBV9	TRBJ1-6	-	-	CASGGQLDNSPLHF	TGTGCCAGCGGAGGACAGCTGGATAATTCACCCCTCCACTTT
TRBV28	TRBJ2-3	once	-	CASSHTWTQYF	TGTGCCAGCAGCCATACATGGACGCAGTATTTT
TRBV6-1	TRBJ1-2	-	-	CAAQVTNYGYTF	TGTGCCGCACAGGTCACTAACTATGGCTACACCTTC
TRBV7-2	TRBJ2-2	-	TRBD2	CASSSGGATGELFF	TGTGCCAGCAGCTCGGGAGGGGCCACCGGGGAGCTGTTTTTT
TRBV28	TRBJ2-2	-	-	CAVGELETGELFF	TGTGCCGTTGGGGAGCTAGAGACCGGGGAGCTGTTTTTT
TRBV5-4	TRBJ2-3	-	TRBD1	CASSWADRGVPDTQYF	TGTGCCAGCAGCTGGGCGGACAGGGGCGTCCCAGATACGCAGTATTTT
TRBV7-2	TRBJ1-5	-	TRBD1	CASSREQGNQPQHF	TGTGCCAGCAGCCGCGAACAGGGGAATCAGCCCCAGCATTTT
TRBV9	TRBJ2-3	-	-	CASSASDLLDTQYF	TGTGCCAGCAGCGCGAGCGATTTGTTAGATACGCAGTATTTT
TRBV13	TRBJ2-1	-	-	CAVPQRDSYNEQFF	TGTGCCGTCCCCCAGCGCGATTCATACAATGAGCAGTTCTTC
TRBV6-5	TRBJ2-7	-	-	CASSGSSYEQYF	TGTGCCAGCAGTGGCAGTTCCTACGAGCAGTACTTC
TRBV5-1	TRBJ2-1	-	-	CASSLAGSVEQFF	TGCGCCAGCAGCTTGGCGGGGTCCGTTGAGCAGTTCTTC
TRBV12-5	TRBJ2-7	-	TRBD1	CASGPDRDEQYF	TGTGCTAGTGGCCCAGACAGGGACGAGCAGTACTTC
TRBV9	TRBJ1-2	-	TRBD1	CASSPDRDYGYTF	TGTGCCAGCAGCCCAGACAGGGACTATGGCTACACCTTC
TRBV2	TRBJ1-5	-	-	CASRPRRGDGQPQHF	TGTGCCAGCAGACCGAGGCGGGGGGACGGCCAGCCCCAGCATTTT
TRBV28	TRBJ2-7	-	TRBD2	CASSPRLAGDGEQYF	TGTGCCAGCAGTCCCAGACTAGCGGGAGACGGCGAGCAGTACTTC
TRBV20-1	TRBJ2-1	-	-	CSAAAGGEQFF	TGCAGTGCCGCGGCCGGCGGTGAGCAGTTCTTC
TRBV7-3	TRBJ2-2	-	TRBD1	CASSLGQGGNTGELFF	TGTGCCAGCAGCCTGGGACAGGGGGGGAACACCGGGGAGCTGTTTTTT
TRBV28	TRBJ2-7	-	-	CASSNLRYRVYEQYF	TGTGCCAGCTCTAACCTTAGGTACAGGGTCTACGAGCAGTACTTC
TRBV29-1	TRBJ2-1	once	-	CSVGGGANEQFF	TGCAGCGTTGGAGGGGGTGCCAATGAGCAGTTCTTC
TRBV28	TRBJ2-7	once	-	CASSTPAGQYF	TGTGCCAGCAGTACCCCGGCGGGGCAGTACTTC
TRBV7-2	TRBJ1-2	-	-	CASSLGPGANYGYTF	TGTGCCAGCAGCTTAGGACCCGGAGCAAACTATGGCTACACCTTC
TRBV11-2	TRBJ1-1	-	-	CASSPRHRNTEAFF	TGTGCCAGCAGCCCCAGACATAGGAACACTGAAGCTTTCTTT
TRBV13	TRBJ1-2	-	TRBD1	CASSKDRQGKGIRGYTF	TGTGCCAGCAGCAAAGACCGACAGGGCAAGGGAATTAGGGGCTACACCTTC